This TCR beta chain was documented in a study of OX40 agonist ivuxolimab in advanced cancers. Study-level information: Patients were dosed intravenously with ivuxolimab at 0.01 to 10 mg/kg every 2 weeks.

Here immunoSEQ multiplex PCR was the method, and the copy in TCRdb shows in-frame clones only, minus some. The sample includes roughly 30,000 clones, around nine tenths seen only once; the top ten take about 34%. The germline V gene encodes CDR1 SEHNR and CDR2 FQNEAQ (reference sequence). The CDR3 covers 16 residues. After removal of 1 base from V and 1 base from J, the junction contained 5 bases not matched to a gene. Exclusion applied to patients with autoimmune disease history or systemic immunosuppression. This sample comprised CD4+ or CD8+ T cells sorted from blood, obtained in a trial of the OX40 agonist ivuxolimab. The source is an adult with an advanced solid tumor such as melanoma, head and neck, liver or kidney cancer. V usage is TRBV7-9 and J usage is TRBJ2-7, with 9 nucleotides matching TRBD2. CDR3 sequence: CASSLVETSGSYEQYF. CDR3 DNA: TGTGCCAGCAGCTTAGTCGAGACTAGCGGTTCCTACGAGCAGTACTTC. Variable domain in full (rest from reference TRBV7-9 and TRBJ2-7): DTGVSQNPRHKITKRGQNVTFRCDPISEHNRLYWYRQTLGQGPEFLTYFQNEAQLEKSRLLSDRFSAERPKGSFSTLEIQRTEQGDSAMYLCASSLVETSGSYEQYFGPGTRLTVT.